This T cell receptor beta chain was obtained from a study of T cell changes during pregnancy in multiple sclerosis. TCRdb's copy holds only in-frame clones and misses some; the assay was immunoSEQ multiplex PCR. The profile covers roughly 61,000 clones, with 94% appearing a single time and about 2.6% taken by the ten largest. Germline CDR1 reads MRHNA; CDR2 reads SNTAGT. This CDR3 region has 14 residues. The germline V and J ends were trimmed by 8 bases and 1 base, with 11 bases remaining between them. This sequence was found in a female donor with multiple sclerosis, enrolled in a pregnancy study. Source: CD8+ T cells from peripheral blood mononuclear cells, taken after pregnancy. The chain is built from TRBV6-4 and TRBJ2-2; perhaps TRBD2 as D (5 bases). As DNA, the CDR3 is TGTGCCAGCGAGAGGGCTCAGAACACCGGGGAGCTGTTTTTT. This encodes CASERAQNTGELFF.